Listed below are T cell receptor beta chains from one sample, sequenced in a study of OX40 agonist ivuxolimab in advanced cancers. TCRdb's copy holds only in-frame clones and misses some; the assay was immunoSEQ multiplex PCR. The sample has 55,000 to 60,000 clones; around four fifths are singletons. The specimen comprised CD4+ or CD8+ T cells sorted from blood, sampled in a trial of the OX40 agonist ivuxolimab. The receptors shown here come from an adult with an advanced solid tumor such as melanoma, head and neck, liver or kidney cancer. The CDR3 runs from the conserved cysteine through the conserved F or W. D genes are given only for firm matches. Clone size appears in some rows only: once, few, many, or a class for an expanded clone.

>TRBD2|TRBJ2-2|TRBV5-4|-
CASSLAGRGVNTGELFF
TGTGCCAGCAGTCTTGCGGGGCGGGGGGTTAACACCGGGGAGCTGTTTTTT
>-|TRBJ2-2|TRBV27|-
CASRGTLNTGELFF
TGTGCCAGCAGGGGGACGCTGAACACCGGGGAGCTGTTTTTT
>-|TRBJ2-5|TRBV5-4|-
CASSSDTKETQYF
TGTGCCAGCAGTTCGGACACTAAAGAGACCCAGTACTTC
>-|TRBJ1-1|TRBV12-1|-
CASSPRDRSRGAFF
TGTGCCAGCAGCCCCAGGGACCGTAGCCGAGGCGCTTTCTTT
>-|TRBJ1-5|TRBV21-1|-
CASSKDDTLGGGIVNQPQHF
TGTGCCAGCAGCAAAGACGACACACTAGGGGGCGGAATCGTCAATCAGCCCCAGCATTTT
>TRBD1|TRBJ1-2|TRBV29-1|-
CSVRTGSYGYTF
TGCAGCGTAAGGACAGGCTCCTATGGCTACACCTTC
>-|TRBJ1-1|TRBV6-1|-
CASRGRDRGTEAFF
TGTGCCAGCAGAGGCAGGGATCGGGGCACTGAAGCTTTCTTT
>TRBD2|TRBJ2-1|TRBV7-2|-
CASSKLAGGYNEQFF
TGTGCCAGCAGCAAACTAGCGGGAGGCTACAATGAGCAGTTCTTC
>TRBD1|TRBJ2-7|TRBV5-1|-
CASSPPGTGVEQYF
TGCGCCAGCAGCCCCCCTGGGACAGGTGTCGAGCAGTACTTC
>-|TRBJ2-7|TRBV11-2|-
CASSRGRTQSYEQYF
TGTGCCAGCAGCCGTGGGCGGACCCAGTCCTACGAGCAGTACTTC
>-|TRBJ1-5|TRBV19|few
CASSDWRGRVQPQHF
TGTGCCAGTAGCGATTGGAGGGGGAGGGTTCAGCCCCAGCATTTT
>-|TRBJ2-5|TRBV5-1|-
CASSLEGRETQYF
TGCGCCAGCAGCTTGGAGGGGAGAGAGACCCAGTACTTC
>-|TRBJ1-3|TRBV6-1|-
CASSLSRGNTIYF
TGTGCCAGCAGTCTGTCCCGGGGGAACACCATATATTTT
>-|TRBJ2-7|TRBV7-9|-
CASSLGLEKYEQYF
TGTGCCAGCAGCCTGGGACTTGAGAAATACGAGCAGTACTTC
>TRBD1|TRBJ1-4|TRBV7-9|-
CASSAGRQGSGEKLFF
TGTGCCAGCAGCGCGGGAAGACAGGGTAGTGGTGAAAAACTGTTTTTT
>-|TRBJ1-2|TRBV5-4|-
CASSLGSAVPFNYGYTF
TGTGCCAGCAGCTTGGGTAGTGCCGTACCCTTTAACTATGGCTACACCTTC
>-|TRBJ1-6|TRBV5-5|-
CASSRLGGVNSPLHF
TGTGCCAGCAGCCGGCTGGGGGGCGTTAATTCACCCCTCCACTTT
>TRBD2|TRBJ2-7|TRBV6-1|-
CASSEGLLAGVNEQYF
TGTGCCAGCAGTGAGGGGCTACTAGCGGGAGTGAACGAGCAGTACTTC
>-|TRBJ2-1|TRBV6-5|-
CASSYSLSSYNEQFF
TGTGCCAGCAGTTACTCGCTTTCATCCTACAATGAGCAGTTCTTC
>TRBD1|TRBJ1-1|TRBV29-1|-
CSVATGVSTEAFF
TGCAGCGTTGCTACAGGGGTGAGCACTGAAGCTTTCTTT
>-|TRBJ1-2|TRBV5-6|once
CASSSGWSGYTF
TGTGCCAGCAGCTCGGGCTGGAGTGGCTACACCTTC
>-|TRBJ2-5|TRBV4-1|-
CASSQPVGNQETQYF
TGCGCCAGCAGCCAGCCCGTAGGGAACCAAGAGACCCAGTACTTC
>TRBD1|TRBJ1-1|TRBV9|few
CASSQTTGGTEAFF
TGTGCCAGCAGCCAAACGACAGGGGGCACTGAAGCTTTCTTT
>TRBD1|TRBJ2-7|TRBV18|-
CASSVGGQGQLYEQYF
TGTGCCAGCTCAGTCGGGGGACAGGGACAACTCTACGAGCAGTACTTC
>TRBD2|TRBJ2-5|TRBV19|-
CASSIPGRETQYF
TGTGCCAGTAGTATTCCCGGGAGGGAGACCCAGTACTTC
>-|TRBJ2-1|TRBV27|-
CASSFSAATRGGAYYNEQFF
TGTGCCAGCAGTTTCTCCGCGGCCACGAGGGGCGGGGCCTACTACAATGAGCAGTTCTTC
>TRBD2|TRBJ2-3|TRBV4-1|few
CASSQGRASGRADTQYF
TGCGCCAGCAGCCAAGGACGGGCTAGCGGGAGGGCAGATACGCAGTATTTT
>-|TRBJ2-3|TRBV5-1|-
CASSAGQIQDTQYF
TGCGCCAGCAGCGCCGGACAGATACAAGATACGCAGTATTTT
>-|TRBJ1-5|TRBV2|few
CASRGDTSNQPQHF
TGTGCCAGCAGGGGGGACACGAGCAATCAGCCCCAGCATTTT
>-|TRBJ1-6|TRBV5-1|-
CASSKHPGTSNSPLHF
TGCGCCAGCAGCAAACACCCCGGGACAAGTAATTCACCCCTCCACTTT
>-|TRBJ2-5|TRBV5-4|-
CASSLAGTLQETQYF
TGTGCCAGCAGCTTGGCTGGGACACTGCAAGAGACCCAGTACTTC
>TRBD1|TRBJ1-4|TRBV9|few
CASSPGQGVKLFF
TGTGCCAGCAGCCCAGGACAGGGAGTAAAACTGTTTTTT
>-|TRBJ2-7|TRBV2|-
CASSHRSLLSYEQYF
TGTGCCAGCAGTCACAGGTCCCTCCTTTCCTACGAGCAGTACTTC
>-|TRBJ1-2|TRBV11-2|-
CASSWAGAGYTF
TGTGCCAGCAGCTGGGCAGGGGCTGGCTACACCTTC
>-|TRBJ2-1|TRBV5-1|few
CADPGRNEQFF
TGCGCCGACCCGGGAAGAAATGAGCAGTTCTTC
>-|TRBJ2-1|TRBV2|-
CASIQGSYNEQFF
TGTGCCAGCATTCAGGGGTCCTACAATGAGCAGTTCTTC